The clone carrying this T cell receptor beta chain has only a few counts. Its antigen is not identified. Sequencing of DNA taken from cultured CD4+ T cells relied on the Oncomine TCR Beta short-read assay. From cultured CD4+ T cells, genomic DNA was extracted. TCRdb reanalysed the PCR reads using MiXCR and keeps one entry per CDR3 protein. The repertoire holds tens of thousands of distinct CDR3 sequences, with around two fifths as singletons. The entry originates in a study of vaccination and CD4 T cells after COVID-19. At the level of the study: Post-vaccine sample collection happened at a median of 72 days after dose two, ranging 14 to 241.

The V gene's germline CDR1 is SGHTS and CDR2 YDEGEE. This CDR3 is 12 amino acids long. Trimming removed 0 bases from V and 11 bases from J, with 9 bases in between. Time point denoted: late sampling 161 to 241 days after vaccination in a few convalescent patients. Treatment indicated: approximately 11-day PBMC culture with coronavirus spike peptide pools or control peptides (ViraFEST assay). This clonotype was obtained from a human donor who had recovered from COVID-19. The sequenced sample was CD4+ T cells from blood, cultured in vitro, obtained about 7 months after SARS-CoV-2 vaccination. The chain combines TRBV5-8 with TRBJ1-5, with D unclear. This CDR3 reads CASSLDSRAQHF. CDR3 DNA: TGTGCCAGCAGCTTGGACTCTCGGGCCCAGCATTTT.